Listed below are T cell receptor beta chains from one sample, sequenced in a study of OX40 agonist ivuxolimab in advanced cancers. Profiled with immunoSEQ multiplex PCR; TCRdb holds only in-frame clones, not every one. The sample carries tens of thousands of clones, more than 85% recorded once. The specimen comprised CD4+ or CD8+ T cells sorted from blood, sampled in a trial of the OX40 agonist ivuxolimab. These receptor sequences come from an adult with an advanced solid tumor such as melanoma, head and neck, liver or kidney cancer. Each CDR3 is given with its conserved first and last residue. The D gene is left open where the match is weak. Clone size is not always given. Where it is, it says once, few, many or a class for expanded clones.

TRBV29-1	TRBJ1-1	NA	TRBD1	TGCAGCGTTGATAAGGTGACAGGGGGAGAAGCTTTCTTT	CSVDKVTGGEAFF
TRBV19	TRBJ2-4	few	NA	TGTGCCAGTAGTCATTCCGGGACCCTTCTAGCCAAAAACATTCAGTACTTC	CASSHSGTLLAKNIQYF
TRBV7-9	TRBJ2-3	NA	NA	TGTGCCAGCAGCTTATCCGGGGGGCCCGCAGATACGCAGTATTTT	CASSLSGGPADTQYF
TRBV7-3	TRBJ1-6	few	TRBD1	TGTGCCAGCAGCCGGGACAGGGTCTCACCCCTCCACTTT	CASSRDRVSPLHF
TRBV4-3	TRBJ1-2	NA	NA	TGCGCCAGCAGCCCGGACCCCGAGGGGAACTATGGCTACACCTTC	CASSPDPEGNYGYTF
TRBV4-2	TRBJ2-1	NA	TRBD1	TGTGCCAGCAGCCAAGAAAGGACCGGGACAGGGGAGTTCTTC	CASSQERTGTGEFF
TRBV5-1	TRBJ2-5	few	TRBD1	TGCGCCAGCAGCGCCGGGACAGGGCAAGAGACCCAGTACTTC	CASSAGTGQETQYF
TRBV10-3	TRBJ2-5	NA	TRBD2	TGTGCCATCAGTGAGGGGACTAGCGCGGAGACCCAGTACTTC	CAISEGTSAETQYF
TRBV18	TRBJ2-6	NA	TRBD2	TGTGCCAGCTCAGAAACGGGGGGGCCTTCTGGGGCCAACGTCCTGACTTTC	CASSETGGPSGANVLTF
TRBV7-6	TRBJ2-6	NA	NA	TGTGCCAGCAGCTTAATTGAGTCTGGGGCCAACGTCCTGACTTTC	CASSLIESGANVLTF
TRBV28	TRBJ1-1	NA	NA	TGTGCCAGCAGCCCCCAAGCCAGGATGAACACTGAAGCTTTCTTT	CASSPQARMNTEAFF
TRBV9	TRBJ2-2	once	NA	TGTGCCAGCAGCGGCCGCGCGCGCACCGGGGAGCTGTTTTTT	CASSGRARTGELFF
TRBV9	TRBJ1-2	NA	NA	TGTGCCAGCAGCGTAGTTTGGGGTGGCTACACCTTC	CASSVVWGGYTF
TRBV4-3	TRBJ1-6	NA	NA	TGCGCCAGCAGCCAAGATAATCACGGGCAGGGCTCACCCCTCCACTTT	CASSQDNHGQGSPLHF
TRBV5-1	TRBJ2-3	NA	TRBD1	TGCGCCAGCAGCCTTACCGGGACAGTCACAGATACGCAGTATTTT	CASSLTGTVTDTQYF
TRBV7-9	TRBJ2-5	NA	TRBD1	TGTGCCAGCAGCTCCCCGGGACAGGGTTTTGAGACCCAGTACTTC	CASSSPGQGFETQYF
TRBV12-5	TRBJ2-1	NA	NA	TGTGCTAGTGGTCAATTCCTCGACCATGAGCAGTTCTTC	CASGQFLDHEQFF
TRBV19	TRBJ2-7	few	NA	TGTGCCAGTAGGGCCCCCAGGGAATCCACCTACGAGCAGTACTTC	CASRAPRESTYEQYF
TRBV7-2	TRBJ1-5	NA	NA	TGTGCCAGCAGCTTCGGACTTAATCAGCCCCAGCATTTT	CASSFGLNQPQHF
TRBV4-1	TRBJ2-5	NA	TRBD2	TGCGCCAGCAGCCAAGGTCCCCTAGCGGGGGGCCTAACCCCGCAAGAGACCCAGTACTTC	CASSQGPLAGGLTPQETQYF
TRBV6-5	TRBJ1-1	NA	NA	TGCCTCACCCGGCAGGGAGAATCCCCCAACACTGAAGCTTTCTTT	CLTRQGESPNTEAFF
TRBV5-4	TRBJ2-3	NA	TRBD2	TGTGCCAGCAGCTTGCAAACGGGGGGGGCAGATACGCAGTATTTT	CASSLQTGGADTQYF
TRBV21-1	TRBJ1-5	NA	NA	TGTGCCAGCAGCAAAGAGGAGCGGGAGTTTAGTCCGCCCCAGCATTTT	CASSKEEREFSPPQHF
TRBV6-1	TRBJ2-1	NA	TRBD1	TGTGCCAGCAGTGAGGGGCAGGGGGCCTACAATGAGCAGTTCTTC	CASSEGQGAYNEQFF
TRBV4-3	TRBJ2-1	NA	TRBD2	TGCGCCAGCAGCCAAGAATGGCTAGCGGGGGACAACAATGAGCAGTTCTTC	CASSQEWLAGDNNEQFF
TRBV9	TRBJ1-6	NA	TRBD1	TGTGCCAGCAGCGGACCCTCGGGACAGGTCCTTTCACCCCTCCACTTT	CASSGPSGQVLSPLHF
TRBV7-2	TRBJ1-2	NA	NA	TGTGCCAGCAGCTTTGAACAGGACCCCTATGGCTACACCTTC	CASSFEQDPYGYTF
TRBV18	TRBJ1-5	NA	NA	TGTGCCAGCTCACCAATGGGGGGCTCTAGTACCCATAGCAATCAGCCCCAGCATTTT	CASSPMGGSSTHSNQPQHF
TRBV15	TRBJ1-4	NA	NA	TGTGCCACCAGCAGAGATCTCGAGGGGGATGAACTGTTTTTT	CATSRDLEGDELFF
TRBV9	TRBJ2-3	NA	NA	TGTGCCAGCAGCGTAGCAGCGGGTAGGACAGATACGCAGTATTTT	CASSVAAGRTDTQYF
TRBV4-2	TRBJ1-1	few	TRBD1	TGTGCCAGCAGCCACCCGGGACAGGGAAAGAACACTGAAGCTTTCTTT	CASSHPGQGKNTEAFF
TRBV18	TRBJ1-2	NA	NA	TGTGCCAGCTCACCATATAGTGCGGAGAGATCGGGTGGCTACACCTTC	CASSPYSAERSGGYTF
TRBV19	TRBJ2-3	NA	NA	TGTGCCAGTAGTCCTAGGCCCCGGGGCAGGGCAAAGACAGATACGCAGTATTTT	CASSPRPRGRAKTDTQYF
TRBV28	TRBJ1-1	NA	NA	TGTGCCAGCGCTGGGGGCAGGGACACTGAAGCTTTCTTT	CASAGGRDTEAFF
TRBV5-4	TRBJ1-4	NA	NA	TGTGCCAGCAGCCCACAGGGAGGTGCTAATGAAAAACTGTTTTTT	CASSPQGGANEKLFF
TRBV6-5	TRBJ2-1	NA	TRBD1	TGTGCCAGCAGCCTTCCGGGACAACAGGGGAGTCGGCAGTTCTTC	CASSLPGQQGSRQFF